This T cell receptor (beta chain) is drawn from a study of blood T cell repertoires in COVID-19. The CDR3 runs to 13 residues. Trimming cost V 8 bases and J 4 bases; bases outside gene matches: 5. Germline loops: CDR1 MGHDK, CDR2 SYGVNS. Using immunoSEQ multiplex PCR, the repertoire was profiled, and TCRdb retains in-frame clones only, with some absent. The sample consists of 87,000 or so clones, 88% of them appearing once. The genes are TRBV25-1 and TRBJ1-1; 9 bases map to TRBD1. This sequence was found in a man older than 75 with acute or convalescent COVID-19. The specimen sequenced was peripheral blood. The DNA of the CDR3 is TGTGCCAGCGGGGGACAGGGTGTCACTGAAGCTTTCTTT. Its protein product is CASGGQGVTEAFF.